Following are 25 T cell receptor beta chains from one sample sequenced in a study of blood T cells in healthy people across ages (dated by TCRdb to 2015 to 2017). Library generation was performed with 5' RACE. Sequencing instrument: Illumina HiSeq 2500. A second roughly 7 to 12 cycle PCR used a sample-barcoded 5' primer and a J-beta primer mix. The public reads were reanalyzed by TCRdb: fastp trimming at Q25, MiXCR alignment, in-frame beta chains only. One record per CDR3 amino acid sequence lists the most common genes and DNA. The sample records about 730,000 distinct CDR3 sequences, roughly 45% of which are singletons. The leading ten clones occupy 20% to 25% of the sample. The specimen sequenced was blood. These TCRs come from a woman aged 55-69 years in good health.

The chain has TRBV20-1 and TRBJ2-3, with TRBD2 identical over 7 bases. J was trimmed by 4 bases and V by 6 bases; bases with no gene match: 10. Germline V gene data show CDR1 as DFQATT and CDR2 as SNEGSKA (reference sequence). This CDR3 is 14 amino acids long. The CDR3 DNA follows: TGCAGTGCGATAGCGGGCTCTGGGGCAGATACGCAGTATTTT. Protein: CSAIAGSGADTQYF.

The chain carries TRBV20-1 and TRBJ2-4, with TRBD2 matching 16 bases. Germline loops: CDR1 DFQATT, CDR2 SNEGSKA (reference sequence). The V gene end was trimmed by 5 bases and the J gene end by 3 bases; junction bases not matched to a gene: 7. The CDR3 is 17 amino acids. The DNA for the CDR3 is TGCAGTGCTCCCGGGACTAGCGGGGGGGCGAACAAAAACATTCAGTACTTC. Its protein product is CSAPGTSGGANKNIQYF.

In the case of this clonotype: With a much larger clone just one base away, this may be a read error. V gene TRBV4-2 combines with J gene TRBJ2-1; 10 bases align to TRBD2. With the DNA end fitting TRBJ2-7 better, the J assignment may be wrong. CDR3 length: 18 amino acids. From germline, CDR1 is LGHNA and CDR2 YNFKEQ. Here the CDR3 DNA reads TGTGCCAGCAGCCAAGATGCAGCGGGAGGGCCGGCCTACAATGAGCAGTACTTC. It is translated as CASSQDAAGGPAYNEQYF.

This chain joins TRBV25-1 and TRBJ1-1; D may be TRBD1 (5 bases). Germline loops: CDR1 MGHDK, CDR2 SYGVNS. Trimming took 3 bases from V and 3 from J, leaving 11 bases between them. The CDR3 runs to 14 residues. DNA for the CDR3: TGTGCCAGCAGTGAGGGGGACGGATACACTGAAGCTTTCTTT. Its protein is CASSEGDGYTEAFF. Drawing the rest from reference TRBV25-1 and TRBJ1-1, the complete variable domain is EADIYQTPRYLVIGTGKKITLECSQTMGHDKMYWYQQDPGMELHLIHYSYGVNSTEKGDLSSESTVSRIRTEHFPLTLESARPSHTSQYLCASSEGDGYTEAFFGQGTRLTVV.

A few counts support this clonotype. This CDR3 is CASSQVERGEETQYF. Written as DNA, the CDR3 is TGTGCCAGCAGCCAAGTGGAGCGGGGGGAAGAGACCCAGTACTTC. The chain recombines TRBV4-2 with TRBJ2-7; TRBD2 agrees at 9 bases. The J call is in doubt because the DNA end fits TRBJ2-5 better. This CDR3 region has 15 residues. Germline V gives CDR1 LGHNA, CDR2 YNFKEQ.

CDR3: CASSQVGVGQPQHF. The CDR3 DNA reads as TGTGCCAGCAGCCAAGTAGGGGTCGGTCAGCCCCAGCATTTT. This sequence joins TRBV3-1 and TRBJ1-5, with D possibly being TRBD1 (5 bases). The CDR3 has 14 residues. Trimming stripped 1 base from V and 6 bases from J, with 10 bases between. CDR1 and CDR2 (germline): LGHDT, YNNKEL (reference sequence).

The chain couples TRBV29-1 to TRBJ2-7, with 10 bases identical to TRBD1. V gave up 8 bases and J gave up 2 bases; unmatched junction bases: 9. CDR3 length equals 14 residues. From germline, CDR1 is SQVTM and CDR2 ANQGSEA. CDR3 DNA sequence: TGCAGCATCCCGGGACAGGGGATACCCTACGAGCAGTACTTC. This translates into CSIPGQGIPYEQYF.

The rearrangement joins TRBV7-2 to TRBJ1-4; D may be TRBD1 (6 bases). Germline V lookup: CDR1 SGHTA, CDR2 FQGNSA. This CDR3 has 18 amino acids. V lost 3 bases and J 3 bases, leaving 20 bases between the germline ends. The CDR3 DNA is TGTGCCAGCAGCTTTACAGGGATCCCCTCGGGGGCTAATGAAAAACTGTTTTTT. As protein: CASSFTGIPSGANEKLFF.

V is TRBV11-2 and J is TRBJ1-4; unclear D gene. The CDR3 totals 15 residues. The germline V gene has CDR1 SGHAT and CDR2 FQNNGV. The V and J ends lost 1 base and 0 bases respectively, with 6 bases between them. The CDR3 here is CASSLAGTTNEKLFF. CDR3 sequence (DNA): TGTGCCAGCAGCTTAGCAGGAACAACTAATGAAAAACTGTTTTTT. Full variable domain (missing parts from reference TRBV11-2 and TRBJ1-4): EAGVAQSPRYKIIEKRQSVAFWCNPISGHATLYWYQQILGQGPKLLIQFQNNGVVDDSQLPKDRFSAERLKGVDSTLKIQPAKLEDSAVYLCASSLAGTTNEKLFFGSGTQLSVL.

J is TRBJ2-5 and V is TRBV20-1, with TRBD1 matching over 10 bases. Trimming at V came to 6 bases and at J to 4 bases, leaving 11 bases not matched to a gene. Germline loops: CDR1 DFQATT, CDR2 SNEGSKA (reference sequence). This CDR3 region has 15 residues. CDR3 sequence reads: CSAQDRGLPRETQYF. Written as DNA, the CDR3 is TGCAGTGCACAAGACAGGGGGCTGCCCCGAGAGACCCAGTACTTC.

The V and J genes are TRBV20-1 and TRBJ2-1, with D tentatively TRBD2 (6 bases). This CDR3 has 17 residues. Germline CDR1 is DFQATT and CDR2 is SNEGSKA (reference sequence). V lost 0 bases to trimming and J lost 4 bases, with 19 bases between them. CDR3 bases: TGCAGTGCTAGAGATCGTTCGGACGGGGGTTCGTACAATGAGCAGTTCTTC. It translates to CSARDRSDGGSYNEQFF.

In the case of this clonotype: The CDR3 carries no conserved terminal phenylalanine or tryptophan, so it likely arises from a read error. Here the CDR3 reads CASSLKAGGQDEQFL. CDR3 nucleotides: TGTGCCAGCAGCCTGAAAGCGGGGGGGCAGGATGAGCAGTTCTTG. The genes are TRBV4-2 and TRBJ2-1; 10 bases line up with TRBD2. V gave up 4 bases and J gave up 8 bases; unmatched junction bases: 8. Germline CDR1 is LGHNA and CDR2 is YNFKEQ. CDR3 size: 15 residues.

The rearrangement joins TRBV12-3 or TRBV12-4 to TRBJ2-7, with D perhaps assigned TRBD1 or TRBD2 (5 bases each). Trimming stripped 6 bases from V and 1 base from J, with 16 bases between. This CDR3 is 15 amino acids long. The CDR3 reads CASSPQGPFSYEQYF. In nucleotides, the CDR3 is TGTGCCAGCAGCCCGCAGGGACCGTTTTCCTACGAGCAGTACTTC.

The V call is TRBV7-6, the J call TRBJ2-1; D ambiguous. CDR1 is SGHVS, CDR2 FNYEAQ, per germline. V was clipped by 1 base and J by 13 bases, with 17 bases between them. The CDR3 sequence is 14 residues long. The CDR3 coding sequence is TGTGCCAGCAGCTTAGACCGATCTCAAGAGACCCAGTTCTTC. Translation: CASSLDRSQETQFF.

The rearrangement joins TRBV7-2 to TRBJ1-1; D gene unclear. Per the germline V gene, CDR1 is SGHTA and CDR2 is FQGNSA. This CDR3 comprises 15 residues. Trimming left V 5 bases short and J 5 bases short, with 18 bases between. CDR3 sequence (DNA): TGTGCCAGCAGCACGATCGGAATTCGTCGGACTGAAGCTTTCTTT. Protein: CASSTIGIRRTEAFF.

The sample holds many counts of this clonotype. The gene calls are TRBV7-9 and TRBJ1-2, with 10 bases identical to TRBD1. The CDR3 has 15 amino acids. Trimming cost V 5 bases and J 7 bases; bases outside gene matches: 10. In germline, CDR1 is SEHNR, CDR2 FQNEAQ (reference sequence). The CDR3 coding sequence is TGTGCCAGCAGCGCAACCGGGACAGGGGTCACTGGCTACACCTTC. Translating it yields CASSATGTGVTGYTF. Full variable domain (outside the CDR3, taken from reference TRBV7-9 and TRBJ1-2): DTGVSQNPRHKITKRGQNVTFRCDPISEHNRLYWYRQTLGQGPEFLTYFQNEAQLEKSRLLSDRFSAERPKGSFSTLEIQRTEQGDSAMYLCASSATGTGVTGYTFGSGTRLTVV.

The V and J genes are TRBV20-1 and TRBJ2-1, with 12 bases matching TRBD1. Looked up from germline, CDR1 is DFQATT and CDR2 is SNEGSKA (reference sequence). This CDR3 region has 14 residues. Trimming took 5 bases from V and 10 from J; bases not matched to a gene: 9. CDR3 in amino acids: CSARPGQGAWEQFF. In nucleotides, the CDR3 is TGCAGTGCTCGCCCGGGACAGGGGGCTTGGGAGCAGTTCTTC.

The chain combines TRBV5-1 with TRBJ2-4; TRBD1 or TRBD2 may be the D gene (6 bases each). The J call may be faulty, since TRBJ2-7 better matches the DNA end. The CDR3 consists of 15 residues. Germline V gene lookup returns CDR1 SGHRS and CDR2 YFSETQ. This chain's CDR3 is CASSLDGGGFYEQYF. DNA of the CDR3: TGCGCCAGCAGCTTGGACGGGGGCGGGTTCTACGAGCAGTACTTC.

This clonotype was counted ten times or more. CDR3 nucleotide sequence: TGCAGCGTGACGACAGGGGGAAACACTGAAGCTTTCTTT. Residues: CSVTTGGNTEAFF. V gene TRBV29-1 combines with J gene TRBJ1-1, with 9 nucleotides matching TRBD1. Germline V gene sequence: CDR1 SQVTM, CDR2 ANQGSEA. The CDR3 is made up of 13 amino acids. J gave up 2 bases and V 6 bases, and 4 bases lay outside the gene matches.

Ten or more counts support this clonotype. The chain is built from TRBV7-2 and TRBJ2-1; D gene uncertain. The CDR3 is made up of 11 amino acids. Trimming removed 5 bases from V and 10 bases from J, with 9 bases in between. Germline-derived CDR1 and CDR2 are SGHTA and FQGNSA. In DNA form, the CDR3 reads TGTGCCAGCAGCCACGGTGGAGAGCAGTTCTTC. This codes for CASSHGGEQFF.

The chain is built from TRBV20-1 and TRBJ1-6; 7 bases match TRBD1. CDR3 length equals 14 residues. The V segment lost 6 bases and the J segment 7 bases; nucleotides outside the gene matches: 9. The germline gives CDR1 DFQATT, CDR2 SNEGSKA (reference sequence). CDR3 bases: TGCAGTGCGCCGAACGACAGGGTGAATTCACCCCTCCACTTT. Its protein product is CSAPNDRVNSPLHF.

The chain uses TRBV5-1 and TRBJ2-3; TRBD2 is a possible D gene (5 bases). Germline CDR1 reads SGHRS; CDR2 reads YFSETQ. CDR3 length: 14 amino acids. With 2 bases removed from V and 4 bases from J, the gap between germline ends came to 11 bases. The chain's CDR3 is CASSFSENADTQYF. In nucleotides, the CDR3 is TGCGCCAGCAGCTTTAGCGAAAACGCAGATACGCAGTATTTT.

In this sample, this clonotype turned up many times. The chain recombines TRBV6-2 or TRBV6-3 with TRBJ2-7; 9 positions match TRBD2. This CDR3 is built from 14 residues. The germline V gene has CDR1 MNHEY and CDR2 SVGEGT. The junction had 5 bases not matched to a gene; V was cut back by 5 bases and J by 3 bases. This chain's CDR3 is CASSKAGGGYEQYF. The CDR3 DNA sequence: TGTGCCAGCAGTAAAGCGGGAGGCGGCTACGAGCAGTACTTC.

This chain joins TRBV27 and TRBJ2-1; the match to TRBD1 covers 9 bases. Per germline, CDR1 MNHEY and CDR2 SMNVEV (reference sequence). The CDR3 extends over 15 amino acids. V was clipped by 6 bases and J by 6 bases; unmatched bases: 9. The CDR3 reads CASRKGQGKSNEQFF. As DNA, the CDR3 is TGTGCCAGCAGGAAGGGACAGGGTAAAAGCAATGAGCAGTTCTTC.

The chain couples TRBV20-1 to TRBJ1-2, with TRBD1 as a possible D gene (5 bases). In germline, CDR1 is DFQATT, CDR2 SNEGSKA (reference sequence). The germline V and J ends were trimmed by 6 bases and 0 bases, with 14 bases remaining between them. CDR3 length: 14 amino acids. CDR3 sequence (DNA): TGCAGTGCAACTGGGGCAGTTTCTAACTATGGCTACACCTTC. Amino acids: CSATGAVSNYGYTF.